One sample yielded the 20 T cell receptor beta chains listed below, sequenced in a study of T-cell memory formation after mild COVID-19. TCRdb re-called the 5' RACE reads through MiXCR, storing one row per CDR3 protein. The repertoire holds 300,000 to 400,000 distinct CDR3 sequences, with around 28% as singletons. Sequencing input: PBMCs or a T cell subset sorted from them (not recorded which). The receptors originated from an adult woman who had mild COVID-19 (a few samples of this study predate the infection). Cell type and time point are not known.

This clonotype was counted a few times. The chain joins TRBV20-1 to TRBJ1-2, with no clear D. V lost 7 bases, J lost 5 bases, and 23 bases lay in between. The CDR3 covers 15 residues. CDR1 DFQATT and CDR2 SNEGSKA come from the germline V gene (reference sequence). The chain's CDR3 is CSGEENGRKKYGYTF. CDR3 DNA sequence: TGCAGTGGGGAGGAAAACGGACGGAAAAAGTATGGCTACACCTTC.

The V and J genes are TRBV4-1 and TRBJ2-7, with D perhaps given as TRBD1 or TRBD2 (5 bases each). This CDR3 region has 15 residues. V shed 4 bases and J shed 7 bases, with 20 bases lying between them. Germline CDR1 and CDR2: MGHRA and YSYEKL. In DNA, the CDR3 is TGCGCCAGCAGCCCGCCGGTCGGGGCTACATGGGAGCAGTACTTC. Encoded protein: CASSPPVGATWEQYF.

The chain recombines TRBV24-1 with TRBJ1-1, with a possible D match to TRBD1 (5 bases). CDR3 length: 13 residues. V shed 4 bases and J shed 7 bases, with 12 bases lying between them. Germline CDR1 KGHDR, CDR2 SFDVKD. As DNA, the CDR3 is TGTGCCACCAGTGAAGCAGGGTATAATGAAGCTTTCTTT. Its translation: CATSEAGYNEAFF.

The chain is built from TRBV12-3 or TRBV12-4 and TRBJ1-2; 9 positions agree with TRBD1. V was clipped by 6 bases and J by 2 bases; unmatched bases: 4. The CDR3 covers 14 residues. The CDR3 DNA follows: TGTGCCAGCAGCATCGACAGGGGGAACTATGGCTACACCTTC. Translation gives CASSIDRGNYGYTF.

Only a few counts were recorded for this clonotype. The junction shows a germline mismatch at one end, possibly a read error. The chain uses TRBV9 and TRBJ1-5; maybe TRBD1 (6 bases). The CDR3 is 14 amino acids. Germline assignment: CDR1 SGDLS and CDR2 YYNGEE. As DNA, the CDR3 is TGTGCCAGCAGCTTACAGGGTGGCAATAAGCCCCAGCATTTT. Amino acid sequence: CASSLQGGNKPQHF.

There are a few counts of this clonotype. V is TRBV20-1 and J is TRBJ2-7; TRBD1 might be the D (5 bases). This CDR3 region has 14 residues. Trimming cost V 1 base and J 2 bases, with 12 bases left between them. Germline CDR1 and CDR2: DFQATT and SNEGSKA (reference sequence). CDR3 region: CSARGPAGPYEQYF. CDR3 nucleotides: TGCAGTGCTAGAGGCCCCGCAGGGCCCTACGAGCAGTACTTC.

V and J are TRBV5-1 and TRBJ2-3, with TRBD2 matching 8 bases. CDR1 SGHRS and CDR2 YFSETQ come from the germline V gene. This CDR3 has 15 amino acids. The trim removed 6 bases at V and 3 bases at J, leaving 9 bases unmatched. The CDR3 DNA reads as TGCGCCAGCATCCCCGGGGGGGCCGGTACAGATACGCAGTATTTT. Its protein is CASIPGGAGTDTQYF.

This clonotype was seen only a few times. The gene calls are TRBV5-5 and TRBJ2-1; D is possibly TRBD2 (6 bases). The CDR3 has 16 amino acids. Deletions cut 0 bases from V and 8 bases from J, with 18 bases between. Germline-derived CDR1 and CDR2 are SGHKS and YYEKEE (reference sequence). The CDR3 nucleotides are TGTGCCAGCAGCTTGGCATTTAGCGGCTTTCCCCATGAGCAGTTCTTC. Its translation is CASSLAFSGFPHEQFF.

The chain couples TRBV15 to TRBJ2-7, with D possibly TRBD2 on 6 matching bases. The CDR3 length is 13 residues. V was shortened by 5 bases and J by 4 bases, with 12 bases between the two germline ends. From germline, CDR1 is LNHNV and CDR2 YYDKDF (reference sequence). Here the CDR3 reads CATSPRTNYEQYF. The CDR3 region has the DNA TGTGCCACCAGCCCCCGGACTAATTACGAGCAGTACTTC.

In its sample, this clonotype was seen a few times. The chain has TRBV29-1 and TRBJ1-1; maybe TRBD1 (5 bases). Germline loops: CDR1 SQVTM, CDR2 ANQGSEA. Trimming pared 4 bases from V and 3 bases from J, leaving 12 bases between. This CDR3 is 13 amino acids long. The CDR3 bases are TGCAGCGTTGGTTCTACGGGGCACACTGAAGCTTTCTTT. This encodes CSVGSTGHTEAFF.

This clonotype has more than one count but fewer than ten. This chain joins TRBV2 and TRBJ1-1; no clear D. V was pared by 7 bases and J by 0 bases, with 18 bases between. Looked up from germline, CDR1 is SNHLY and CDR2 is FYNNEI. The CDR3 is made up of 16 amino acids. The chain's CDR3 is CASIPPLDGMNTEAFF. CDR3 coding DNA: TGTGCCAGCATACCACCTTTGGACGGGATGAACACTGAAGCTTTCTTT. Variable domain in full (rest from reference TRBV2 and TRBJ1-1): EPEVTQTPSHQVTQMGQEVILRCVPISNHLYFYWYRQILGQKVEFLVSFYNNEISEKSEIFDDQFSVERPDGSNFTLKIRSTKLEDSAMYFCASIPPLDGMNTEAFFGQGTRLTVV.

Only a few counts were recorded for this clonotype. The V call is TRBV12-3 or TRBV12-4, the J call TRBJ2-7; weak D call: TRBD2 (6 bases). The CDR3 loop spans 14 amino acids. Trimming left V 3 bases short and J 3 bases short, with 12 bases between. The CDR3 reads CASSFRGIDYEQYF. The DNA of the CDR3 is TGTGCCAGCAGTTTTCGGGGGATCGACTACGAGCAGTACTTC.

This clonotype was counted a few times. The chain combines TRBV3-1 with TRBJ2-3, with D perhaps TRBD1 (6 bases). The ends were cut back, 4 bases at V and 4 bases at J, with 18 bases in the middle. Germline loops: CDR1 LGHDT, CDR2 YNNKEL (reference sequence). CDR3 length equals 16 residues. For the CDR3, the DNA is TGTGCCAGCAGCCCTTCAGGGGACCCGCAGGCAGATACGCAGTATTTT. It translates to CASSPSGDPQADTQYF.

V is TRBV20-1 and J is TRBJ2-7; the D gene is possibly TRBD1 (5 bases). This CDR3 has 14 amino acids. Germline assignment: CDR1 DFQATT and CDR2 SNEGSKA (reference sequence). Trimming removed 1 base at V and 3 bases at J, with 13 bases between. In nucleotides, the CDR3 is TGCAGTGCTAGAGCTCAGGGAATATTCTACGAGCAGTACTTC. Residues: CSARAQGIFYEQYF.

This clonotype was counted a few times. J is TRBJ2-7 and V is TRBV7-9; 9 nucleotides line up with TRBD1. V shed 7 bases and J 0 bases; nucleotides not matched to a gene: 13. CDR1 and CDR2 from the germline V gene are SEHNR and FQNEAQ (reference sequence). The CDR3 length is 17 residues. The CDR3 sequence is CASTPSTGTGSSYEQYF. CDR3 in DNA: TGTGCCAGCACCCCTTCAACCGGGACAGGGAGCTCCTACGAGCAGTACTTC.

The rearrangement links TRBV5-6 to TRBJ1-1; TRBD1 matches 9 bases. CDR3 size: 16 residues. With V trimmed by 4 bases and J by 0 bases, 7 bases remained unmatched. Germline CDR1 SGHDT, CDR2 YYEEEE. The CDR3 is CASSIGQGYMNTEAFF. The CDR3, as DNA: TGTGCCAGCAGCATTGGACAGGGGTACATGAACACTGAAGCTTTCTTT.

This clonotype was observed a handful of times. This chain connects TRBV11-2 to TRBJ1-1; the D is unclear. The germline V gene has CDR1 SGHAT and CDR2 FQNNGV. V was shortened by 3 bases and J by 4 bases, with 9 bases between the two germline ends. The CDR3 length is 13 residues. CDR3 sequence reads: CASSFSRGTEAFF. CDR3 nucleotide sequence: TGTGCCAGCAGCTTTTCACGTGGCACTGAAGCTTTCTTT.

The chain has TRBV7-2 and TRBJ1-5, with 8 positions matching TRBD1. The length of the CDR3 is 15 residues. In germline, CDR1 is SGHTA, CDR2 FQGNSA. Unmatched junction bases numbered 4, after V lost 0 bases and J lost 6 bases. As DNA, the CDR3 is TGTGCCAGCAGCTTAGCCAGGGGGCAGGTTCAGCCCCAGCATTTT. Its protein product is CASSLARGQVQPQHF.

This clonotype occurred a few times. The chain combines TRBV4-1 with TRBJ2-7; 8 nucleotides match TRBD2. Germline V gene data show CDR1 as MGHRA and CDR2 as YSYEKL. Losses at the gene ends were 4 bases for V and 1 base for J; bases not matched to a gene: 9. The CDR3 contains 16 residues. CDR3 coding DNA: TGCGCCAGCAGCCTAGACCCGGGACTAGGGTCCTACGAGCAGTACTTC. This codes for CASSLDPGLGSYEQYF.

The chain recombines TRBV29-1 with TRBJ1-1; tentative D call: TRBD1 (5 bases). Trimming cost V 7 bases and J 14 bases, with 20 bases left between them. Germline CDR1 is SQVTM and CDR2 is ANQGSEA. CDR3 length: 11 amino acids. The CDR3 DNA sequence: TGCAGCGATGGGACCCATTATCGGGGCTTCTTT. Amino acids: CSDGTHYRGFF.